This T cell receptor (beta chain) appears in the sequencing data of a study of T cell repertoires in cytomegalovirus infection. Study as a whole: The public TCR beta signatures pointed to both CMV infection and matching HLA type.

TCRdb reprocessed the reads with MiXCR, giving one entry per CDR3 protein. This sample has 300,000 to 450,000 distinct CDR3 sequences, with 15% to 20% found just once. The table lists this clonotype with a few counts. This may be a read error, as it is one base from a much larger clone. V lost 3 bases and J lost 0, with 9 bases in between. The CDR3 covers 14 residues. Germline CDR1 and CDR2: SGHAT and FQNNGV. This TCR was sampled from a human donor in good health (CMV status not recorded). Some clones in this sample may be carry-over from other donors' samples. Sequenced input: PBMCs. The genes are TRBV11-2 and TRBJ2-7; D not certain. CDR3 sequence reads: CASSFPQSSYEQYF. CDR3 bases: TGTGCCAGCAGCTTTCCGCAGAGCTCCTACGAGCAGTACTTC. The whole variable domain, filled in from reference TRBV11-2 and TRBJ2-7, reads EAGVAQSPRYKIIEKRQSVAFWCNPISGHATLYWYQQILGQGPKLLIQFQNNGVVDDSQLPKDRFSAERLKGVDSTLKIQPAKLEDSAVYLCASSFPQSSYEQYFGPGTRLTVT.